The next 9 T cell receptor beta chains were all read from a single sample in a study of cytomegalovirus exposure and HLA in healthy donors. Both 60 Vbeta primers and 13 Jbeta primers went into the PCR. Assay used: immunoSEQ multiplex PCR; TCRdb lists only in-frame clones, some missing. Of 100,000 to 150,000 clones listed, about two thirds are singletons. The specimen was PBMCs. The receptors were gathered from a human donor in good health.

The J gene is TRBJ1-2, the V gene TRBV28, with TRBD1 identical over 8 bases. Per germline, CDR1 MDHEN and CDR2 SYDVKM. The CDR3 loop spans 12 amino acids. The J segment lost 8 bases and the V segment lost 6 bases, leaving 5 bases of the junction unmatched. CDR3 amino acids: CASSATGEGYTF. The CDR3 DNA is TGTGCCAGCAGCGCGACAGGGGAGGGCTACACCTTC.

This sequence joins TRBV7-2 and TRBJ2-5; 9 bases are shared with TRBD2. Losses at the gene ends were 2 bases for V and 2 bases for J; bases not matched to a gene: 9. The CDR3 is 17 residues long. The germline CDR1 and CDR2 sequences are SGHTA and FQGNSA. CDR3 residues: CASSLRRSGLAQETQYF. The CDR3 coding sequence is TGTGCCAGCAGCTTACGGAGATCAGGACTAGCGCAAGAGACCCAGTACTTC.

This clone appeared once. V gene TRBV6-4 combines with J gene TRBJ2-3; 7 bases align to TRBD2. The ends lost 5 bases at V and 6 bases at J; junction bases unmatched: 14. The length of the CDR3 is 16 residues. Germline V lookup: CDR1 MRHNA, CDR2 SNTAGT. In DNA form, the CDR3 reads TGTGCCAGCAGTCCCTCGGGAGGAGGAATACGCGATACGCAGTATTTT. This sequence encodes CASSPSGGGIRDTQYF.

V and J are TRBV7-2 and TRBJ1-1; 9 bases match TRBD1. The CDR3 is made up of 13 amino acids. J was trimmed by 6 bases and V by 5 bases; bases with no gene match: 4. Germline assignment: CDR1 SGHTA and CDR2 FQGNSA. The CDR3 protein is CASSLGQGPEAFF. The DNA for the CDR3 is TGTGCCAGCAGCCTCGGACAGGGGCCTGAAGCTTTCTTT.

The V and J genes are TRBV5-1 and TRBJ2-7, with D perhaps matching TRBD1 (5 bases). The ends were cut back, 4 bases at V and 6 bases at J, with 14 bases in the middle. The CDR3 covers 13 residues. Germline V gene data show CDR1 as SGHRS and CDR2 as YFSETQ. Here the CDR3 DNA reads TGCGCCAGCAGCATCCCCCTAGGGGTCGAGCAGTACTTC. Its protein is CASSIPLGVEQYF.

The genes are TRBV7-3 and TRBJ1-2, with D tentatively TRBD1 (6 bases). The V gene lost 0 bases and the J gene lost 8 bases, with 13 bases spanning the gap. Germline V gives CDR1 SGHTA, CDR2 FQGTGA. The CDR3 runs 14 residues. The CDR3 loop is CASSLTGQSGGYTF. CDR3 bases: TGTGCCAGCAGCTTAACTGGACAGTCGGGCGGCTACACCTTC.

This sequence joins TRBV19 and TRBJ1-5, with 12 bases that match TRBD1. This CDR3 spans 18 amino acids. CDR1 is LNHDA and CDR2 is SQIVND in the germline V gene (reference sequence). V lost 4 bases to trimming and J lost 3 bases; unmatched junction nucleotides: 10. CDR3: CASSTPKGQGAFNQPQHF. The DNA for the CDR3 is TGTGCCAGTAGTACCCCAAAGGGACAGGGGGCCTTCAATCAGCCCCAGCATTTT.

This sequence joins TRBV4-3 and TRBJ1-3, with a weak D call TRBD1 (5 bases). Germline CDR1 is LGHNA and CDR2 is YSLEER. The CDR3 runs 17 residues. Trimming took off 1 base at V and 4 bases at J, with 17 bases between the two ends. CDR3 sequence (DNA): TGCGCCAGCAGCCAAGGGCTTACAGGAAGTCTAGGAAACACCATATATTTT. Amino acids: CASSQGLTGSLGNTIYF.

This clone occurred a few times. The gene calls are TRBV6-4 and TRBJ2-3; possibly TRBD2 for D (6 bases). Trimming pared 6 bases from V and 4 bases from J, leaving 20 bases between. CDR1 is MRHNA and CDR2 is SNTAGT in the germline V gene. CDR3 size: 16 residues. In DNA, the CDR3 is TGTGCCAGCAGCCCAATGGGGGGACTCCGGCCAGATACGCAGTATTTT. This gives the protein CASSPMGGLRPDTQYF.